This T cell receptor beta chain was sequenced for a study of CD8 T cells in ankylosing spondylitis. Study-level findings and limits: Researchers reportedly found disease-linked clones significantly enriched in matched ankylosing spondylitis synovial fluid.

MiXCR, run by TCRdb on the 5' RACE reads, gives a single entry per CDR3 protein. Of fewer than 200,000 distinct CDR3 sequences detected, 18% appear once; the ten largest clones hold under 9%. From germline, CDR1 is SQVTM and CDR2 ANQGSEA. This CDR3 is built from 13 residues. The V end was cut by 3 bases, the J end by 5 bases, with 13 bases between. This clonotype was observed many times. Its antigen is as yet unknown. V usage is TRBV29-1 and J usage is TRBJ1-1; D ambiguous. Sequenced material: blood, either unsorted or a sorted T cell fraction (not recorded which). This TCR was recovered from a male donor with ankylosing spondylitis or in good health (not recorded which). In DNA form, the CDR3 reads TGCAGCGTTGACGAGGGAGTAAAAACTGAAGCTTTCTTT. Its protein product is CSVDEGVKTEAFF.